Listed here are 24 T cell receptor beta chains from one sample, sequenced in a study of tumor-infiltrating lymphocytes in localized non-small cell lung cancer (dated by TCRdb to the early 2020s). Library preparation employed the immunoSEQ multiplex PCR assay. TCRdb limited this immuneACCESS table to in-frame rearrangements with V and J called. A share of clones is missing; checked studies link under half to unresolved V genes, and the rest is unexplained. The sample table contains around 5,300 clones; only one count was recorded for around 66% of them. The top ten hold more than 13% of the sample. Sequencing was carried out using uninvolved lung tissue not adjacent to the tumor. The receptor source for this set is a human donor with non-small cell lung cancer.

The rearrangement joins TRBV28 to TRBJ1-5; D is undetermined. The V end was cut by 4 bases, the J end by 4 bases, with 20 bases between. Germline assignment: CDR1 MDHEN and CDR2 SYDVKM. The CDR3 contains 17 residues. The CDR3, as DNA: TGTGCCAGCAGTTCAGAGCCCGGGCGGGAAATTAATCAGCCCCAGCATTTT. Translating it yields CASSSEPGREINQPQHF.

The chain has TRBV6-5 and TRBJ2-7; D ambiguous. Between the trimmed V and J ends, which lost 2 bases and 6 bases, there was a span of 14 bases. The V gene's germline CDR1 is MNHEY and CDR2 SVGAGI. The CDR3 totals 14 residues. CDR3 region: CASSYEPIMGEQYF. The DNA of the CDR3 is TGTGCCAGCAGTTACGAGCCTATTATGGGCGAGCAGTACTTC.

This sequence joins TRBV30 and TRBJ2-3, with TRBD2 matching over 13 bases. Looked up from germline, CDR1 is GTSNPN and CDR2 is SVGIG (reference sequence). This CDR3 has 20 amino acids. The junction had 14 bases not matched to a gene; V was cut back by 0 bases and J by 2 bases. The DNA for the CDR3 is TGTGCCTGGAGTGTACTAGGACTAGCGGGAGCGCTCCCTCCCACAGATACGCAGTATTTT. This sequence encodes CAWSVLGLAGALPPTDTQYF.

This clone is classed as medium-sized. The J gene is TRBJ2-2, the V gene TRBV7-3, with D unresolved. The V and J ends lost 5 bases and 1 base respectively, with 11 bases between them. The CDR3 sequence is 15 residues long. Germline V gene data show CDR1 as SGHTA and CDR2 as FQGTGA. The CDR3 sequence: CASSPLRQNTGELFF. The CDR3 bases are TGTGCCAGCAGCCCTTTGAGACAGAACACCGGGGAGCTGTTTTTT.

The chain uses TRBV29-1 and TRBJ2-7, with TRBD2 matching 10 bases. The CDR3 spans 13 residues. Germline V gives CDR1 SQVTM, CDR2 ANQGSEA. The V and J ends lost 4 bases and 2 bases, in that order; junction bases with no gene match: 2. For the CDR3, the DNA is TGCAGCGTTGTCCTAGCGGGGGCCTACGAGCAGTACTTC. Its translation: CSVVLAGAYEQYF.

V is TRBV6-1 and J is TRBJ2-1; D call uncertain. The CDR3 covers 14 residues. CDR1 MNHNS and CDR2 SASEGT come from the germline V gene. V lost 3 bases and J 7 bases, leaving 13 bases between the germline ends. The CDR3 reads CASSDSSLYNEQFF. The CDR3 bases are TGTGCCAGCAGTGACTCGAGCCTTTATAATGAGCAGTTCTTC.

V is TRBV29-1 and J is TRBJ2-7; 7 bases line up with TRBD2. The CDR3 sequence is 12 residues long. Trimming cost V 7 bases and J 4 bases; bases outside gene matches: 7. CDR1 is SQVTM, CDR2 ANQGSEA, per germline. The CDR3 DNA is TGCAGCGCGGGACTATCCGAATACGAGCAGTACTTC. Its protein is CSAGLSEYEQYF.

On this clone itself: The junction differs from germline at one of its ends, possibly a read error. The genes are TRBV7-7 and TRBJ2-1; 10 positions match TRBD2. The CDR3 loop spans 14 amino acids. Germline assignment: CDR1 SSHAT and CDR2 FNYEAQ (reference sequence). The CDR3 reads CASSPGLAAGEQFF. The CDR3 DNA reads TGTGCTAGCAGCCCAGGACTAGCGGCGGGTGAGCAGTTCTTC.

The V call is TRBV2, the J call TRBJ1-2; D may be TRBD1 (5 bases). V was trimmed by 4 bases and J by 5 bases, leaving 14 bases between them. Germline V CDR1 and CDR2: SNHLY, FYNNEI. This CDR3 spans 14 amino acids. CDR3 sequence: CASSVGREGYGYTF. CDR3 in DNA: TGTGCCAGCAGTGTAGGCAGGGAAGGTTATGGCTACACCTTC.

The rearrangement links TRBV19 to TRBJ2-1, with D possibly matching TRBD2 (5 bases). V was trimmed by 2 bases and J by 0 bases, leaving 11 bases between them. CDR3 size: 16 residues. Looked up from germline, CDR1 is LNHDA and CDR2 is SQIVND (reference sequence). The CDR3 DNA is TGTGCCAGTAGTATACGAGGGCTCCTCTCCTACAATGAGCAGTTCTTC. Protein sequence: CASSIRGLLSYNEQFF.

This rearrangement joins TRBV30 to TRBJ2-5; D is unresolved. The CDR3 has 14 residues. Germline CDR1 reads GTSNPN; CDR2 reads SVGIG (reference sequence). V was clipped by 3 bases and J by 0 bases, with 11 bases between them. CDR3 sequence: CAWRALSYQETQYF. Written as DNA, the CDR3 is TGTGCCTGGAGGGCCCTCTCGTACCAAGAGACCCAGTACTTC.

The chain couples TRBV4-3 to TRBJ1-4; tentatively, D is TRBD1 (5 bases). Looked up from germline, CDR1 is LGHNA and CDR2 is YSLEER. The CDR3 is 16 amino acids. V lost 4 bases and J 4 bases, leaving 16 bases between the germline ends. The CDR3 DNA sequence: TGCGCCAGCAGCCCCCGGGGGGGGGAACTTAATGAAAAACTGTTTTTT. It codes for CASSPRGGELNEKLFF.

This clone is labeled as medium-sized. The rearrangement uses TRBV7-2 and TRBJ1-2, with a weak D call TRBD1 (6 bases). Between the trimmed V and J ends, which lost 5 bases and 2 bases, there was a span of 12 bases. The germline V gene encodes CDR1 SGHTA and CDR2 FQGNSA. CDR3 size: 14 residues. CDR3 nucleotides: TGTGCCAGCAGCCTAGGGGGTTTGAACTATGGCTACACCTTC. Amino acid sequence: CASSLGGLNYGYTF.

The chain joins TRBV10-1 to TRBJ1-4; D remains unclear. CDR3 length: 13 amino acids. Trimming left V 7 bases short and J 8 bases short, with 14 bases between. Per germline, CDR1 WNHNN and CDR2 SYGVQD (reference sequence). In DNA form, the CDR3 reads TGCGCCAGCAATGACGGAGTAGGGGAAAAACTGTTTTTT. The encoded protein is CASNDGVGEKLFF.

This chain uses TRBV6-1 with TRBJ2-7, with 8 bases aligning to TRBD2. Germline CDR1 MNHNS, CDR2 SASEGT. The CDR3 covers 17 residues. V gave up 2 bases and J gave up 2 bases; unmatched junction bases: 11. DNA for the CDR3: TGTGCCAGCAGTGAAACAGCAGTGGGCGGGAGGACCTACGAGCAGTACTTC. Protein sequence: CASSETAVGGRTYEQYF.

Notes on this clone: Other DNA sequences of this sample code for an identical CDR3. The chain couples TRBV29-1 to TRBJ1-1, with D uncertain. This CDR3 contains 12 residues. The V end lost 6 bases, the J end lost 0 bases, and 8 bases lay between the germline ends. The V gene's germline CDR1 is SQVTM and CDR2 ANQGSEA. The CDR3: CSVTGMNTEAFF. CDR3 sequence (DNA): TGCAGCGTGACTGGTATGAACACTGAAGCTTTCTTT.

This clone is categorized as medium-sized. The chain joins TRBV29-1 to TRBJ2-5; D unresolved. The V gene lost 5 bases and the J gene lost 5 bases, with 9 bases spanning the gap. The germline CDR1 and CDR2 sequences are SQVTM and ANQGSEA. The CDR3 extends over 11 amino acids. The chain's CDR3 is CSVFVRETQYF. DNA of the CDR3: TGCAGCGTTTTTGTCCGGGAGACCCAGTACTTC.

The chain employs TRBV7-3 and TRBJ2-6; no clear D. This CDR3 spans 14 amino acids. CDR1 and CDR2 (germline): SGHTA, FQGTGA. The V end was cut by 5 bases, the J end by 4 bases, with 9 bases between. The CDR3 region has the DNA TGTGCCAGCAGCCCCCAAAGGGGGGCCAACGTCCTGACTTTC. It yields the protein CASSPQRGANVLTF.

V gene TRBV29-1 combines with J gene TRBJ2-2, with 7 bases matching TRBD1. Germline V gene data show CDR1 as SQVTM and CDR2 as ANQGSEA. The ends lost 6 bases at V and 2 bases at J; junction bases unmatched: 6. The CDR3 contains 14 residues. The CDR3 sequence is CSVRTGENTGELFF. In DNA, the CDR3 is TGCAGCGTCCGGACAGGCGAAAACACCGGGGAGCTGTTTTTT.

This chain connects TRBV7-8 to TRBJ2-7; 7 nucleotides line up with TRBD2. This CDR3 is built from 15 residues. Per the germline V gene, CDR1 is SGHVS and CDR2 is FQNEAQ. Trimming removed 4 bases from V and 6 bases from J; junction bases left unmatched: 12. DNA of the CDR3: TGTGCCAGCAGCTCACGGAAGGGACTATCCCCCGAGCAGTACTTC. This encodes CASSSRKGLSPEQYF.

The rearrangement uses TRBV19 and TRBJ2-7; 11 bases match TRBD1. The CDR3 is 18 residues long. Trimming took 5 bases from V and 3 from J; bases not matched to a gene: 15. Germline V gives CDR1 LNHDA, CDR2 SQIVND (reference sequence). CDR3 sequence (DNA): TGTGCCAGTAGTTACCGGGACAGGGGGAATTCTCGTCACTACGAGCAGTACTTC. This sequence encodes CASSYRDRGNSRHYEQYF.

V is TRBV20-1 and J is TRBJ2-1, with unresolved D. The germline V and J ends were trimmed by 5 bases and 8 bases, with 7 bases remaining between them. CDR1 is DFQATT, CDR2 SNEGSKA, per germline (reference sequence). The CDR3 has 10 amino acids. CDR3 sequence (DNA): TGCAGTGCTGGAGCCTATGAGCAGTTCTTC. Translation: CSAGAYEQFF.

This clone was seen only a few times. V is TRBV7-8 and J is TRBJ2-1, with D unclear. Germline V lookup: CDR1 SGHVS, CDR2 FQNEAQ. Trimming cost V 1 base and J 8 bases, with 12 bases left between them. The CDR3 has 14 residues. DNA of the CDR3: TGTGCCAGCAGCTTAGGAGGCAGCCAAGATGAGCAGTTCTTC. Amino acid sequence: CASSLGGSQDEQFF.

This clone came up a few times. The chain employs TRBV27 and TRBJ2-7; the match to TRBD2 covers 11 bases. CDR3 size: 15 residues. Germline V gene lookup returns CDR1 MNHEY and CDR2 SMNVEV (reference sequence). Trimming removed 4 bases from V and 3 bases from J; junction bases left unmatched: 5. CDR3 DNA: TGTGCCAGCAGTTACTTCGGGACTAGCGGCTACGAGCAGTACTTC. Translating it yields CASSYFGTSGYEQYF.